The following is a T cell receptor (beta chain) sequence with its context. This sample was taken from a study of neoadjuvant anti-PD-1 for oral cavity cancer. Germline V gene lookup returns CDR1 MDHEN and CDR2 SYDVKM. CDR3 length: 15 amino acids. The V and J ends lost 5 bases and 0 bases respectively, with 13 bases between them. Clones were sequenced by immunoSEQ multiplex PCR, and TCRdb holds only the in-frame ones, with some missing. The sample has around 30,000 clones, 85% to 90% seen once. Specimen: PBMCs, collected before nivolumab (anti-PD-1) treatment. The J gene is TRBJ1-2, the V gene TRBV28, with D maybe TRBD1 (5 bases). The sequence was obtained from a person aged 35-80 years with oral cavity squamous cell carcinoma. The CDR3 sequence is CASSGRGSANYGYTF. The CDR3 DNA reads as TGTGCCAGCAGTGGACGGGGGTCTGCTAACTATGGCTACACCTTC.